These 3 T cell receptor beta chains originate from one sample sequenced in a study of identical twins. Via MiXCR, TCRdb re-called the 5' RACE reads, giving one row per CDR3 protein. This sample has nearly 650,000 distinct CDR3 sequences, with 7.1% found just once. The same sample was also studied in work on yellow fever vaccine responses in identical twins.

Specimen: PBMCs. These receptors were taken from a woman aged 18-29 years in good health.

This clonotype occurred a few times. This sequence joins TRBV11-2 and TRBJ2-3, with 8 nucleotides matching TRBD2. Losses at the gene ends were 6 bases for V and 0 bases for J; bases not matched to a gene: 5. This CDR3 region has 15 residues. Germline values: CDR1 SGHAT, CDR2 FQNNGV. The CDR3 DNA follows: TGTGCCAGCAGACATAGCGGGACTAGCACAGATACGCAGTATTTT. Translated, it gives CASRHSGTSTDTQYF.

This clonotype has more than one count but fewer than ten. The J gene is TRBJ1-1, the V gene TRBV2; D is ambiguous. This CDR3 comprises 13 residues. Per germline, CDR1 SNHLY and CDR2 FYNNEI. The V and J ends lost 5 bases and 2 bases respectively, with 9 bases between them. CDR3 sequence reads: CASSILGNTEAFF. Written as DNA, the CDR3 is TGTGCCAGCAGTATCCTGGGAAACACTGAAGCTTTCTTT.

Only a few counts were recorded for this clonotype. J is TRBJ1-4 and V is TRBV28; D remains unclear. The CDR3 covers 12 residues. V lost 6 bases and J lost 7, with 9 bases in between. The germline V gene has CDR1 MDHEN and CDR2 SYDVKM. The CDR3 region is CASSIWGEKLFF. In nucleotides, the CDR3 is TGTGCCAGCAGCATCTGGGGTGAAAAACTGTTTTTT.